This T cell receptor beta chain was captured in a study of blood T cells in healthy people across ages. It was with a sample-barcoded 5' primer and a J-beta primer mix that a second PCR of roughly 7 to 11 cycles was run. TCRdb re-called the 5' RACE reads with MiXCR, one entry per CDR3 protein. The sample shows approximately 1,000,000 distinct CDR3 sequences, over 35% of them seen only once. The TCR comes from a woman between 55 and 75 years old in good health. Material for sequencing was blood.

CDR3 protein: CASSRELKFF. CDR3 in DNA: TGTGCCAGCAGTAGAGAGTTGAAGTTCTTC. The gene calls are TRBV2 and TRBJ2-1; D is uncertain. V gave up 5 bases and J gave up 14 bases, with 10 bases separating them. Germline V CDR1 and CDR2: SNHLY, FYNNEI. CDR3 length: 10 amino acids.